These 17 T cell receptor beta chains were sequenced from one sample in a study of T-cell memory formation after mild COVID-19. TCRdb passed the 5' RACE reads through MiXCR, listing each CDR3 protein once. This table holds about 350,000 distinct CDR3 sequences, roughly an eighth found once. The sequencing input was PBMCs or a T cell subset sorted from them (not recorded which). The source is a man aged 18 to 29 who had mild COVID-19 (a few samples of this study predate the infection). Cell type and time point are not known.

This clonotype was observed at least ten times. The chain couples TRBV24-1 to TRBJ2-3; D is unresolved. Trimming cost V 0 bases and J 6 bases, with 6 bases left between them. The length of the CDR3 is 13 residues. The germline CDR1 and CDR2 sequences are KGHDR and SFDVKD. The CDR3 spells CATSDLLKDTQYF. CDR3 nucleotides: TGTGCCACCAGTGATTTGCTAAAGGATACGCAGTATTTT.

This clonotype occurred a few times. The chain recombines TRBV29-1 with TRBJ2-1; possible D gene TRBD2, 6 bases. The CDR3 totals 13 residues. Germline V gene sequence: CDR1 SQVTM, CDR2 ANQGSEA. V was cut by 6 bases and J by 4 bases, with 13 bases left in between. CDR3 bases: TGCAGCGTGGGGTCCGGGGGTTACAATGAGCAGTTCTTC. Translated: CSVGSGGYNEQFF.

This chain links TRBV7-9 with TRBJ1-5; no reliable D call. Germline V CDR1 and CDR2: SEHNR, FQNEAQ (reference sequence). Trimming shortened V by 3 bases and J by 6 bases, and 9 bases separated the two germline ends. The length of the CDR3 is 13 residues. CDR3 region: CASSFYGGQPQHF. CDR3 DNA: TGTGCCAGCAGCTTTTACGGTGGTCAGCCCCAGCATTTT. The full variable domain, its missing parts supplied by reference TRBV7-9 and TRBJ1-5, is DTGVSQNPRHKITKRGQNVTFRCDPISEHNRLYWYRQTLGQGPEFLTYFQNEAQLEKSRLLSDRFSAERPKGSFSTLEIQRTEQGDSAMYLCASSFYGGQPQHFGDGTRLSIL.

The sample holds many counts of this clonotype. The chain couples TRBV6-2 or TRBV6-3 to TRBJ2-7; no reliable D call. Trimming took off 4 bases at V and 3 bases at J, with 4 bases between the two ends. There are 11 residues in the CDR3. CDR1 MNHEY and CDR2 SVGEGT come from the germline V gene. DNA of the CDR3: TGTGCCAGCAGTTCCTTCTACGAGCAGTACTTC. Its translation is CASSSFYEQYF.

This clonotype showed up just a few times. The J gene is TRBJ1-5, the V gene TRBV6-2 or TRBV6-3; tentatively, D is TRBD1 (6 bases). V dropped 5 bases and J dropped 3 bases, with 14 bases sitting between them. The germline gives CDR1 MNHEY, CDR2 SVGEGT. The CDR3 runs to 15 residues. DNA of the CDR3: TGTGCCAGCAGTGATCCGGGACAACTCAATCAGCCCCAGCATTTT. Translated, it gives CASSDPGQLNQPQHF.

In regard to this clonotype: One end of the junction is discordant with germline, which a read error may explain. The V call is TRBV9, the J call TRBJ1-4; D not certain. CDR3 length equals 16 residues. The germline gives CDR1 SGDLS, CDR2 YYNGEE. Here the CDR3 reads CASSGGPGPSNQKLFF. The CDR3 DNA is TGTGCCAGCAGCGGCGGGCCGGGCCCCAGTAATCAAAAACTGTTTTTT.

The genes are TRBV18 and TRBJ1-2; D not certain. V gave up 0 bases and J gave up 6 bases, with 8 bases separating them. From germline, CDR1 is KGHSH and CDR2 LQKENI. CDR3 length: 13 amino acids. CDR3 nucleotides: TGTGCCAGCTCACCACCGGCCCAAAATGGCTACACCTTC. This codes for CASSPPAQNGYTF.

J is TRBJ1-1 and V is TRBV7-9; D unclear. V was pared by 5 bases and J by 0 bases, with 13 bases between. Germline loops: CDR1 SEHNR, CDR2 FQNEAQ (reference sequence). This CDR3 is 15 amino acids long. CDR3 nucleotides: TGTGCCAGCAGCACCGTGACACTTATGAACACTGAAGCTTTCTTT. This gives the protein CASSTVTLMNTEAFF.

This clonotype showed up many times. The chain carries TRBV7-3 and TRBJ2-1, with 8 bases fitting TRBD2. The CDR3 totals 15 residues. J gave up 0 bases and V 5 bases, and 3 bases lay outside the gene matches. The V gene's germline CDR1 is SGHTA and CDR2 FQGTGA. DNA for the CDR3: TGTGCCAGCAGCCGGGGGGGAAGCTCCTACAATGAGCAGTTCTTC. This translates into CASSRGGSSYNEQFF.

This clonotype appeared a few times. The chain employs TRBV6-2 or TRBV6-3 and TRBJ2-7; D gene unclear. CDR1 and CDR2 (germline): MNHEY, SVGEGT. V was clipped by 8 bases and J by 6 bases, with 17 bases between them. The CDR3 has 13 residues. The CDR3 DNA reads TGTGCCAGCCGCCTAAGATCGTTGAGCGAGCAGTACGTC. This codes for CASRLRSLSEQYV.

This clonotype appeared a few times. The rearrangement links TRBV18 to TRBJ2-7, with D tentatively TRBD2 (6 bases). This CDR3 contains 12 residues. CDR1 and CDR2 from the germline V gene are KGHSH and LQKENI. V was trimmed by 4 bases and J by 5 bases, leaving 9 bases between them. The CDR3 loop reads CASSQGRNEQYV. The CDR3 DNA reads as TGTGCCAGCTCACAGGGGAGGAACGAGCAGTACGTC.

This clonotype was seen a few times. The rearrangement links TRBV6-5 to TRBJ2-3; 7 positions agree with TRBD2. After removal of 5 bases from V and 4 bases from J, the junction contained 12 bases not matched to a gene. Germline values: CDR1 MNHEY, CDR2 SVGAGI. The CDR3 consists of 16 residues. The CDR3 DNA sequence: TGTGCCAGCAGTCCCGGGACCCCGGCGGGGGCAGATACGCAGTATTTT. Translating it yields CASSPGTPAGADTQYF.

The chain employs TRBV19 and TRBJ2-3; D is unclear. CDR1 and CDR2 (germline): LNHDA, SQIVND (reference sequence). Trimming left V 6 bases short and J 0 bases short, with 7 bases between. This CDR3 is 13 amino acids long. The CDR3 loop reads CASSSQSTDTQYF. The DNA for the CDR3 is TGTGCCAGTAGCTCGCAAAGCACAGATACGCAGTATTTT.

The CDR3 DNA is TGTGCCAGCAAGCCGGGACTAGCGGGGACAGAGACCCAGTACTTC. It yields the protein CASKPGLAGTETQYF. V usage is TRBV6-6 and J usage is TRBJ2-5; 13 nucleotides agree with TRBD2. J was trimmed by 4 bases and V by 7 bases; bases with no gene match: 6. Germline lookup yields CDR1 MNHNY and CDR2 SVGAGI (reference sequence). This CDR3 has 15 amino acids.

This clonotype was seen more than once but under ten times. The CDR3 sequence: CASSLARNYEQYF. The CDR3 nucleotides read TGTGCCAGCAGTTTAGCACGGAACTACGAGCAGTACTTC. The genes are TRBV12-3 or TRBV12-4 and TRBJ2-7; D is uncertain. The CDR3 has 13 amino acids. V gave up 0 bases and J gave up 3 bases, with 6 bases separating them.

The chain has TRBV20-1 and TRBJ1-2, with TRBD1 as a possible D gene (6 bases). Germline V gene data show CDR1 as DFQATT and CDR2 as SNEGSKA (reference sequence). The CDR3 runs to 12 residues. V lost 5 bases, J lost 5 bases, and 12 bases lay in between. In DNA, the CDR3 is TGCAGTGCTGCAATTGGACAGTATGGCTACACCTTC. Translated: CSAAIGQYGYTF.

V and J are TRBV11-3 and TRBJ2-3; D may be TRBD1 or TRBD2 (6 bases each). The germline V and J ends were trimmed by 5 bases and 1 base, with 16 bases remaining between them. Germline V lookup: CDR1 SGHNT, CDR2 YENEEA. This CDR3 is built from 16 residues. CDR3 sequence: CASSPEGGTRTDTQYF. The CDR3, as DNA: TGTGCCAGCAGCCCCGAGGGGGGTACCCGCACAGATACGCAGTATTTT.